Many counts were recorded for the clone carrying this TCR beta chain. Its specificity is not known. The time point: newly diagnosed GD, antithyroid drugs for less than 3 months. Construction of the TCR library relied on RNA isolated from PBMCs. This sample is part of a study of regulatory T cells in long-lasting Graves disease. Study-wide results and limits: Persistent Graves' patients showed reduced TCR diversity versus newly diagnosed patients. Persistent disease showed a preference for TRBV28, TRBJ1-2 and TRBJ2-5. With approximately 2,500 shared public clonotypes, persistent patients exceeded new patients, who shared about a thousand.

CDR3 size: 13 residues. Per germline, CDR1 MDHEN and CDR2 SYDVKM. V gave up 6 bases and J gave up 10 bases; unmatched junction bases: 10. Combining iRepertoire HTBI primers with Arm-PCR of CDR3 regions, the authors built TCR beta libraries. TCRdb reprocessed the multiplex PCR reads with MiXCR, giving one entry per CDR3 protein. The repertoire holds more than 400,000 distinct CDR3 sequences, with roughly 15% as singletons. Another study also made use of these data, one on T cells in Graves' hyperthyroidism and ophthalmopathy.

The chain combines TRBV28 with TRBJ2-3; TRBD1 matches at 7 bases. The sequences come from peripheral blood mononuclear cells (PBMCs), collected at new diagnosis, from a patient treated with antithyroid drugs. The clonotype comes from a man aged 40-49 years with Graves disease. CDR3 DNA: TGTGCCAGCAGCTCTTATACAGGGGCTTCGCAGTATTTT. Translated, it gives CASSSYTGASQYF.